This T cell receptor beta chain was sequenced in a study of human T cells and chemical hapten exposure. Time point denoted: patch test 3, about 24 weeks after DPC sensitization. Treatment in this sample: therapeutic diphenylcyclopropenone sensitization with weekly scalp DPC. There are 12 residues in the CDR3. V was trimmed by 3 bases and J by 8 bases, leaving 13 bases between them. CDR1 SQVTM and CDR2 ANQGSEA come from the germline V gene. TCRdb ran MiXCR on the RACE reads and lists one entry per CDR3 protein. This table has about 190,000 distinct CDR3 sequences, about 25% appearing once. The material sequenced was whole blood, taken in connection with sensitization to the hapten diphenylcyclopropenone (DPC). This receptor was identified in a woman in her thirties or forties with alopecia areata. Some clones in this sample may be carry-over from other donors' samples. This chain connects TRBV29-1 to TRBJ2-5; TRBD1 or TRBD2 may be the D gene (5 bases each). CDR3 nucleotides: TGCAGCGTTGAGTTTGGGGACCCAACCCAGTACTTC. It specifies CSVEFGDPTQYF.